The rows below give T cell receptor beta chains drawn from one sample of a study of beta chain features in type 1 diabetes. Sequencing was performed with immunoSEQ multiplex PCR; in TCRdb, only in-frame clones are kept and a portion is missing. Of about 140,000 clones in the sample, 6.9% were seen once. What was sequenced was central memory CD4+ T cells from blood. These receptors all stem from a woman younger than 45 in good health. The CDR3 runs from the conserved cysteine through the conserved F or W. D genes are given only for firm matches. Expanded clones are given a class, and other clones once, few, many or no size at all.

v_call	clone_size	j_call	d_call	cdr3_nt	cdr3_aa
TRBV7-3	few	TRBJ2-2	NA	TGTGCCAGCAGCTTAGGCAGGACCGGGGAGCTGTTTTTT	CASSLGRTGELFF
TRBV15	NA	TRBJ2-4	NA	TGTGCCACCAGCAGAGTTGGGGATTGGGGGCAGGGGAACATTCAGTACTTC	CATSRVGDWGQGNIQYF
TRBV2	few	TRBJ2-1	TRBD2	TGTGCCAGCAGTCGAACGGAGGGACTAGCGGGAGGTGAGCAGTTCTTC	CASSRTEGLAGGEQFF
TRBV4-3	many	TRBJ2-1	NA	TGCGCCAGCAGCTTTCGAGGAGACAATGAGCAGTTCTTC	CASSFRGDNEQFF
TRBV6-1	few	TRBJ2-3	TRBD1	TGTGCCAGCAGCTGGACAGGGGGCGGGACAGATACGCAGTATTTT	CASSWTGGGTDTQYF
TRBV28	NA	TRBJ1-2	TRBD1	TGTGCCAGCAGTTTCGGGACAGGGGATGGGTTTGGGGGCTACACCTTC	CASSFGTGDGFGGYTF
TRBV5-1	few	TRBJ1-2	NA	TGCGCCAGCAGCCTTACAGTGACTAACTATGGCTACACCTTC	CASSLTVTNYGYTF
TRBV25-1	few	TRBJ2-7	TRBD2	TGTGCCAGCAGTGAATTCGGGAGGGCTTCCTACGAGCAGTACTTC	CASSEFGRASYEQYF
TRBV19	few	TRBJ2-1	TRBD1	TGTGCCAGTAGTGACCCGGGACAGGCAAGGGGGAATGAGCAGTTCTTC	CASSDPGQARGNEQFF
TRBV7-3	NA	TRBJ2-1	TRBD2	TGTGCCAGCAGCTTAGCACCGACTAGCGGGACTCGGAATGAGCAGTTCTTC	CASSLAPTSGTRNEQFF
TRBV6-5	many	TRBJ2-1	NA	TGTGCCAGCAGTTACACGGGAGATGAGCAGTTCTTC	CASSYTGDEQFF
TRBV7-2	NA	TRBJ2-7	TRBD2	TGTGCCAGCAGCTTAGTTCGGGCGGGAGTCGGCCAGTACTTC	CASSLVRAGVGQYF
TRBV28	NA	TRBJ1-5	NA	TGTGCCAGCAGCCGGGGGGAGGCCTTACAGCCCCAGCATTTT	CASSRGEALQPQHF
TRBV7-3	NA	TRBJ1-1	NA	TGTGCCAGCAGCGCAGGGAGGTCGACTGAAGCTTTCTTT	CASSAGRSTEAFF